This entry is about one T cell receptor (beta chain). Germline V gene data show CDR1 as SGHTA and CDR2 as FQGTGA. CDR3 length equals 15 residues. Trimming took 1 base from V and 6 from J; bases not matched to a gene: 6. In CD8 memory, CD45RO+ cells were put together with CCR7-negative CD45RA+ TemRA cells. This entry comes from a study of shared clonotypes between healthy human individuals. Study details: Two women and a few men aged 18 to 49 served as donors.

Deep was the level at which the assay was run. The table came from immunoSEQ multiplex PCR; TCRdb's copy has only in-frame clones and leaves some out. The sample yields approximately 100,000 clones, 67% seen once. Sequenced material: memory CD8+ T cells sorted from blood. Stated subset: CD45RO+ cells pooled with CCR7-negative TemRA cells. The sequence was obtained from a woman under 40 in good health. This rearrangement joins TRBV7-3 to TRBJ2-1; TRBD2 agrees at 7 bases. The CDR3, as DNA: TGTGCCAGCAGCTTAATGGGGACTAATCTCAATGAGCAGTTCTTC. Its translation is CASSLMGTNLNEQFF.